This is a list of T cell receptor beta chains from one sample in a study of beta chain features in type 1 diabetes. Repertoires were generated with immunoSEQ multiplex PCR, while TCRdb's copy carries only in-frame clones and drops some. The data contain 350,000 to 450,000 clones, about 16% of them seen just once; the ten biggest clones take up 0.019%. The sequenced material came from naive CD4+ T cells from blood. Source of these receptors: a woman under 30 in good health. Both conserved end residues are part of each CDR3. Fields, in order: V gene, J gene, CDR3 length, clone size, D gene, CDR3 DNA, CDR3 protein. A D gene is named only where the DNA matches it firmly. Clone size is given for some rows only: seen once, a few or many times, or a class if the clone is expanded.

TRBV28	TRBJ2-5	12	-	-	TGTGCCAGCAGTTTATGGAGGGAGACCCAGTACTTC	CASSLWRETQYF
TRBV6-5	TRBJ2-1	11	few	-	TGTGCCAGCGGACTTTACAGTGAGCAGTTCTTC	CASGLYSEQFF
TRBV6-5	TRBJ2-6	12	-	-	TGTGCCAGCAGTCAAATCGGAGGCGTCCTGACTTTC	CASSQIGGVLTF
TRBV2	TRBJ2-1	13	few	-	TGTGCCAGCAGTGAGTACAGCTACAATGAGCAGTTCTTC	CASSEYSYNEQFF
TRBV11-2	TRBJ2-3	15	few	-	TGTGCCAGCAGCTTATTACTGGGCCCCACAGATACGCAGTATTTT	CASSLLLGPTDTQYF
TRBV30	TRBJ2-1	13	-	TRBD2	TGTGCCTGGAGCGCTGGAACTAGCGGGAGGCAGTTCTTC	CAWSAGTSGRQFF
TRBV6-5	TRBJ2-7	16	few	TRBD1	TGTGCCAGCAGTTACTCGAATCAGGGGGCGGCGGACGAGCAGTACTTC	CASSYSNQGAADEQYF
TRBV15	TRBJ1-2	15	few	TRBD1	TGTGCCACCAGCAGGGACAGGGCAGTATCCTATGGCTACACCTTC	CATSRDRAVSYGYTF
TRBV7-9	TRBJ2-5	16	-	TRBD2	TGTGCCAGCAGCTCGGGACTAGCGGGAGCAGGCGAGACCCAGTACTTC	CASSSGLAGAGETQYF
TRBV29-1	TRBJ2-1	14	-	TRBD1	TGCAGCGTTGGAAGAGGGACAGGGGGCAATGAGCAGTTCTTC	CSVGRGTGGNEQFF
TRBV5-1	TRBJ2-1	16	few	TRBD2	TGCGCCAGCAGCCTCCCGGGACTAGCGGGCTACAATGAGCAGTTCTTC	CASSLPGLAGYNEQFF
TRBV7-9	TRBJ2-7	17	-	TRBD2	TGTGCCAGCAGCCGCCCCGTAGCGGGAGGGTCTAGCAACGAGCAGTACTTC	CASSRPVAGGSSNEQYF
TRBV28	TRBJ1-1	15	-	-	TGTGCCAGCACCTCCCCGAGGGGGACATCATTTGAAGCTTTCTTT	CASTSPRGTSFEAFF
TRBV5-1	TRBJ2-1	15	few	TRBD2	TGCGCCAGCAGCTTGGAAGGACTAGCGAGCAATGAGCAGTTCTTC	CASSLEGLASNEQFF
TRBV5-1	TRBJ2-7	14	few	-	TGCGCCAGCAGCTTGGAAGGAGCATCCTACGAGCAGTACTTC	CASSLEGASYEQYF
TRBV28	TRBJ2-7	14	-	-	TGTGCCAGCCGTATCGTAGGGGTGTCCTACGAGCAGTACTTC	CASRIVGVSYEQYF
TRBV30	TRBJ2-1	14	-	-	TGTGCCTGGAGCGCAGGGTTCAGGGGCAATGAGCAGTTCTTC	CAWSAGFRGNEQFF
TRBV2	TRBJ1-1	15	few	-	TGTGCCAGCAGTGAATCTTCGGGACACAACACTGAAGCTTTCTTT	CASSESSGHNTEAFF
TRBV30	TRBJ2-6	18	-	-	TGTGCCTGGAGTGGACAGGAAGGCTCGGGCTCCGGGGCCAACGTCCTGACTTTC	CAWSGQEGSGSGANVLTF
TRBV29-1	TRBJ2-3	14	-	-	TGCAGCGTTGAAGCGGAGGGTAGTTCAGATACGCAGTATTTT	CSVEAEGSSDTQYF
TRBV2	TRBJ2-7	13	-	TRBD1	TGTGCCAACACCCGGGACAGGATATACGAGCAGTACTTC	CANTRDRIYEQYF
TRBV30	TRBJ2-5	15	-	TRBD2	TGTGCCTGGAGTGTAGGCCTAGCGGGAGCAGAGACCCAGTACTTC	CAWSVGLAGAETQYF
TRBV5-1	TRBJ2-2	15	-	-	TGCGCCAGCAGCTCGGGGGAGGTTAGCACCGGGGAGCTGTTTTTT	CASSSGEVSTGELFF
TRBV7-2	TRBJ2-5	17	-	TRBD2	TGTGCCAGCAGCTCGGGACTAGCGGGACTGTACCAAGAGACCCAGTACTTC	CASSSGLAGLYQETQYF
TRBV18	TRBJ2-3	17	few	TRBD2	TGTGCCAGCTCACCAATCCTAGCGGGAGGGCCGGCAGATACGCAGTATTTT	CASSPILAGGPADTQYF
TRBV7-2	TRBJ2-1	16	-	-	TGTGCCAGCAGCTTAGTGGTTCTAAGCTCCTACAATGAGCAGTTCTTC	CASSLVVLSSYNEQFF
TRBV2	TRBJ2-2	15	few	-	TGTGCCAGCAGTGAGGTAGCCCTGAACACCGGGGAGCTGTTTTTT	CASSEVALNTGELFF
TRBV5-6	TRBJ2-3	14	-	TRBD1	TGTGCCAGCAGCCCGACAGGGGGCACAGATACGCAGTATTTT	CASSPTGGTDTQYF
TRBV30	TRBJ1-2	13	few	TRBD1	TGTGCCTGGAGACACACCGGGACAGGAGGCTACACCTTC	CAWRHTGTGGYTF
TRBV28	TRBJ2-1	17	few	TRBD2	TGTGCCAGCAGTTTGCCTCCGGGACTAGCGGCTTACAATGAGCAGTTCTTC	CASSLPPGLAAYNEQFF
TRBV30	TRBJ2-3	14	few	TRBD2	TGTGCCTCCAGGACTAGCAGTTTATCAGATACGCAGTATTTT	CASRTSSLSDTQYF
TRBV5-1	TRBJ2-1	14	-	-	TGCGCCAGCAGCGCCCTAGCGCAAAACAATGAGCAGTTCTTC	CASSALAQNNEQFF
TRBV9	TRBJ1-1	17	few	-	TGTGCCAGCAGCGGAGGTTTGAATCGGAGGGCGAACACTGAAGCTTTCTTT	CASSGGLNRRANTEAFF
TRBV9	TRBJ1-1	13	-	-	TGTGCCAGCAGCGTAGAAACGGGCACTGAAGCTTTCTTT	CASSVETGTEAFF
TRBV4-3	TRBJ2-7	15	-	TRBD1	TGCGCCAGCAGCCAACTGGACAGGGCCGCCTACGAGCAGTACTTC	CASSQLDRAAYEQYF
TRBV5-1	TRBJ2-6	18	-	-	TGCGCCAGCAGCACGGACAGAACCCGATCCTCTGGGGCCAACGTCCTGACTTTC	CASSTDRTRSSGANVLTF
TRBV7-9	TRBJ1-2	13	-	TRBD1	TGTGCCAGCAGCTTGGACAGGGTCTATGGCTACACCTTC	CASSLDRVYGYTF
TRBV7-8	TRBJ2-7	13	few	-	TGTGCCAGCAGCTTAGGCGAGGTGTACGAGCAGTACTTC	CASSLGEVYEQYF
TRBV6-5	TRBJ2-3	14	-	TRBD1	TGTGCCAGCAGCGAAACAGGGGATACAGATACGCAGTATTTT	CASSETGDTDTQYF
TRBV9	TRBJ2-1	18	few	TRBD2	TGTGCCAGCAGCGTAGGGACTAGCGGGACCCGTAATTGGGATGAGCAGTTCTTC	CASSVGTSGTRNWDEQFF
TRBV29-1	TRBJ2-3	12	-	-	TGCAGCGTTGAATCCCTCCGAGATACGCAGTATTTT	CSVESLRDTQYF
TRBV5-4	TRBJ1-5	14	few	-	TGTGCCAGCAGCTTGCGCGATAGCAATCAGCCCCAGCATTTT	CASSLRDSNQPQHF